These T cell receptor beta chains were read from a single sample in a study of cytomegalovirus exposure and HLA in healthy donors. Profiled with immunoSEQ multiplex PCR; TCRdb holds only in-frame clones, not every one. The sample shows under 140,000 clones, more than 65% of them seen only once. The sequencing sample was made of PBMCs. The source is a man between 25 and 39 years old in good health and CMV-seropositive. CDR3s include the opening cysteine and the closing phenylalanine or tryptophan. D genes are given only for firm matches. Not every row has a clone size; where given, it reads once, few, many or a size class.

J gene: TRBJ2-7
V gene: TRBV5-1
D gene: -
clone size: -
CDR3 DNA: TGCGCCAGCAGCTTGGGGATGGGCCACTACGAGCAGTACTTC
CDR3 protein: CASSLGMGHYEQYF

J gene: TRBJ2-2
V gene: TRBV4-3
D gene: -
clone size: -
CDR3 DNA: TGCGCCAGCAGCCAAGTGGGGGCCGGGGGGCGAACCGGGGAGCTGTTTTTT
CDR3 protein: CASSQVGAGGRTGELFF

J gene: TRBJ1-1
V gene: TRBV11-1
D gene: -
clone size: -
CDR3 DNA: TGTGCCAGCAGCAGTTTACGCGGGCGCGGCACTGAAGCTTTCTTT
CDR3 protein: CASSSLRGRGTEAFF

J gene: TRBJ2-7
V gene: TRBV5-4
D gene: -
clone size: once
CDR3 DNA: TGTGCCAGCAGCTACTATGGGGCGGACCAGGAGTACTTC
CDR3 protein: CASSYYGADQEYF

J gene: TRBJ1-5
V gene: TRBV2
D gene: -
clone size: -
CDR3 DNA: TGTGCCAGCAGTGGAATACAGGGTGGCAATCAGCCCCAGCATTTT
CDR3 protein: CASSGIQGGNQPQHF

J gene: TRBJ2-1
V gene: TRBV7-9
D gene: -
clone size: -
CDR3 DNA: TGTGCCAGCAGCTTAGACAGGGCCTACAATGAGCAGTTCTTC
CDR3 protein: CASSLDRAYNEQFF

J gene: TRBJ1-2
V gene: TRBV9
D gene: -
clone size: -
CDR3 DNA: TGTGCCAGCAGCGCACTGACGGGGGTAAATGGCTACACCTTC
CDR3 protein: CASSALTGVNGYTF

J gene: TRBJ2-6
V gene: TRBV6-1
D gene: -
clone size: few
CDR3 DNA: TGTGCCAGCGATCAGGGTTCTGGGGCCAACGTCCTGACTTTC
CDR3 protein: CASDQGSGANVLTF

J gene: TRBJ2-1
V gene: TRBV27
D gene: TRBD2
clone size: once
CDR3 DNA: TGTGCCAGCAGTTTAGGTGAGGGGCTAGCGGGATACAATGAGCAGTTCTTC
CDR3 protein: CASSLGEGLAGYNEQFF

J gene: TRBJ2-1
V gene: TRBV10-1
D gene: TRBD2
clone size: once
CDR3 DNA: TGCGCCAGCAGTGTATCTAGCGGGGTCTCCTACAATGAGCAGTTCTTC
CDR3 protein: CASSVSSGVSYNEQFF

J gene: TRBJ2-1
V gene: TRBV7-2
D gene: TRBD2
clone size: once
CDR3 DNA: TGTGCCAGCAACCCCGGACTAGACAATGAGCAGTTCTTC
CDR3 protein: CASNPGLDNEQFF

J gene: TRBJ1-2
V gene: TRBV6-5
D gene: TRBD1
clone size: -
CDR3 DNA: TGTGCCAGCAGTCCGACAGGGGATGGCTACACCTTC
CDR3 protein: CASSPTGDGYTF

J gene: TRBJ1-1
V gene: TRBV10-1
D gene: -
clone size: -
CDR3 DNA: TGCGCCAGCAAGGGAGTGGGGTGGCTTAGTGAAGCTTTCTTT
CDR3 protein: CASKGVGWLSEAFF

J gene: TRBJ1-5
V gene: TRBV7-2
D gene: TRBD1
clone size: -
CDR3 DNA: TGTGCCAGCAGCCCCGGACAGGGGGCCTTTCAGCCCCAGCATTTT
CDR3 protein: CASSPGQGAFQPQHF

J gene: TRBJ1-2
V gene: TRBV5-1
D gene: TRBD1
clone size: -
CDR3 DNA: TGCGCCAGCAGCTTGGATCACGGGACAGGGGGAGGCTACACCTTC
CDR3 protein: CASSLDHGTGGGYTF

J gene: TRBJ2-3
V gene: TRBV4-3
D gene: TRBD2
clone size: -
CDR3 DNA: TGCGCCAGCAGCCAGACTAGCGGGGGGGCCCCACACACAGATACGCAGTATTTT
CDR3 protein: CASSQTSGGAPHTDTQYF

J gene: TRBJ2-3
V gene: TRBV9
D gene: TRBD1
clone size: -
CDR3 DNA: TGTGCCAGCAGCGCCACTGGACAGGGGTCAGATACGCAGTATTTT
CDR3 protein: CASSATGQGSDTQYF

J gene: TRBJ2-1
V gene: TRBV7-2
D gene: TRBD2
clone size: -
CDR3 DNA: TGTGCCAGCAGCTTACAACTAGCGGGGGCCCTTACTTACAATGAGCAGTTCTTC
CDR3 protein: CASSLQLAGALTYNEQFF

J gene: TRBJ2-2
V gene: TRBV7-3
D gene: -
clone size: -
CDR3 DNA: TGTGCCAGCAGCCCTCGACCCGGGGGACTCACCGGGGAGCTGTTTTTT
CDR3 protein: CASSPRPGGLTGELFF

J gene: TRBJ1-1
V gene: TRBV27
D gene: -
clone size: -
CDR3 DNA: TGTGCCAGCAGTTTAAGGGGAGGGACTGAAGCTTTCTTT
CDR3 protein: CASSLRGGTEAFF

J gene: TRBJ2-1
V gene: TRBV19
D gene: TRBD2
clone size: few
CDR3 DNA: TGTGCCAGTAGTATAGTGTGGGGGGGGTATGATGAGCAGTTCTTC
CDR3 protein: CASSIVWGGYDEQFF

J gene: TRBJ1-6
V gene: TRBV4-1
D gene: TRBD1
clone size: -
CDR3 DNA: TGCGCCAGCAGCCGTCACCTTAGAACAGGGGGTACCGGTAATTCACCCCTCCACTTT
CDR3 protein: CASSRHLRTGGTGNSPLHF

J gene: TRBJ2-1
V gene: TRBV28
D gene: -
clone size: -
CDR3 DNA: TGTGCCAGCAGTTTTCCCGTTCCGGACTTAGCCCGTAGCTCCTACAATGAGCAGTTCTTC
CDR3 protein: CASSFPVPDLARSSYNEQFF